This T cell receptor (beta chain) is drawn from a study of identifying expanded T cells in peripheral blood. Overall study findings and caveats: Variance in clone template counts between approximately 2-week samples significantly increased with total template count across all healthy donors. Technical replicates showed around 1.2 changed clones; approximately 2 weeks about 16; four weeks 19.

Sequencing used immunoSEQ multiplex PCR; TCRdb keeps in-frame clones, though not all of them. The table shows over 100,000 clones, with about nine tenths occurring only once. Per germline, CDR1 MDHEN and CDR2 SYDVKM. CDR3 size: 14 residues. The ends were cut back, 2 bases at V and 2 bases at J, with 9 bases in the middle. Collection occurred without any documented infections or immune events in donors. For this clone: Its antigen is unknown.

Source material: blood. This chain connects TRBV28 to TRBJ1-1; D call uncertain. The TCR comes from a person between 18 and 75 years old in good health. The CDR3 DNA is TGTGCCAGCAGTTTACCCCGTCAAAACACTGAAGCTTTCTTT. The encoded protein is CASSLPRQNTEAFF.